These 10 T cell receptor beta chains share one sample of origin, sequenced in a study of T cells in localized non-small cell lung cancer. Produced via immunoSEQ multiplex PCR; TCRdb's table is partial and in-frame only. The data show about 2,000 clones, with 27% seen just once and about a fifth held by the top ten. This material consisted of normal lung tissue next to the tumor, taken before any cancer treatment. These receptors were obtained from a male donor at least 60 years old with stage II lung adenocarcinoma.

A few counts support this clone. The chain combines TRBV11-3 with TRBJ2-1; D perhaps matches TRBD2 (5 bases). The ends were cut back, 2 bases at V and 10 bases at J, with 18 bases in the middle. The CDR3 sequence is 15 residues long. Germline CDR1 and CDR2: SGHNT and YENEEA. The CDR3 loop is CASSLTAGWGGEQFF. In nucleotides, the CDR3 is TGTGCCAGCAGCTTAACGGCGGGTTGGGGTGGAGAGCAGTTCTTC.

This rearrangement joins TRBV6-8 to TRBJ2-5, with D tentatively TRBD1 or TRBD2 (6 bases each). The CDR3 sequence is 15 residues long. The germline gives CDR1 MNHGY, CDR2 SAAAGT. V was cut by 2 bases and J by 5 bases, with 15 bases left in between. The CDR3 region is CASSYARGVGETQYF. CDR3 in DNA: TGTGCCAGCAGTTACGCGAGGGGGGTCGGCGAGACCCAGTACTTC.

V is TRBV30 and J is TRBJ1-5; maybe TRBD1 (5 bases). The CDR3 runs to 15 residues. V lost 0 bases and J lost 1, with 10 bases in between. The germline V gene encodes CDR1 GTSNPN and CDR2 SVGIG (reference sequence). The CDR3 region is CAWSVRDASNQPQHF. The CDR3 DNA is TGTGCCTGGAGTGTAAGGGACGCGAGCAATCAGCCCCAGCATTTT.

The chain recombines TRBV6-9 with TRBJ2-1; no clear D gene. The CDR3 is 11 residues long. The germline gives CDR1 MNHGY, CDR2 SVAAGI. The V end lost 6 bases, the J end lost 7 bases, and 7 bases lay between the germline ends. This CDR3 reads CASSELNEQFF. The CDR3 DNA is TGTGCCAGCAGCGAACTTAATGAGCAGTTCTTC.

V gene TRBV30 combines with J gene TRBJ2-1, with D perhaps matching TRBD1 (8 bases). Germline-derived CDR1 and CDR2 are GTSNPN and SVGIG (reference sequence). Trimming removed 7 bases from V and 15 bases from J, with 25 bases in between. This CDR3 is 13 amino acids long. The CDR3 bases are TGTGCCTTCGACCGGGGGGAGCGGGACAGGAGGTTCTTC. Translation: CAFDRGERDRRFF.

This clone turned up a few times. The V gene is TRBV14, the J gene TRBJ1-1; no definite D call. The ends were cut back, 2 bases at V and 0 bases at J, with 7 bases in the middle. The CDR3 loop spans 14 amino acids. CDR1 is SGHDN and CDR2 is FVKESK in the germline V gene. The chain's CDR3 is CASSQLSMNTEAFF. DNA of the CDR3: TGTGCCAGCAGCCAACTCTCTATGAACACTGAAGCTTTCTTT.

This clone was seen only a few times. CDR3 in amino acids: CASRKDPGQTPYGYTF. CDR3 sequence (DNA): TGTGCCAGCAGAAAAGATCCAGGACAGACACCCTATGGCTACACCTTC. The chain employs TRBV7-6 and TRBJ1-2, with D perhaps TRBD1 (6 bases). CDR1 is SGHVS, CDR2 FNYEAQ, per germline. Trimming pared 6 bases from V and 4 bases from J, leaving 21 bases between. The CDR3 totals 16 residues.

The V gene is TRBV11-3, the J gene TRBJ2-5; D is unresolved. The CDR3 is made up of 14 amino acids. The germline V gene encodes CDR1 SGHNT and CDR2 YENEEA. Trimming left V 5 bases short and J 0 bases short, with 10 bases between. CDR3 sequence (DNA): TGTGCCAGCAGCCCACGGCGGAACCAAGAGACCCAGTACTTC. Translated: CASSPRRNQETQYF.

This clone was counted between two and nine times. V and J are TRBV6-8 and TRBJ2-5, with no clear D. CDR3 length equals 12 residues. CDR1 and CDR2 (germline): MNHGY, SAAAGT. V was pared by 7 bases and J by 5 bases, with 11 bases between. This CDR3 is CASIRVGETQYF. In nucleotides, the CDR3 is TGTGCCAGCATACGGGTGGGGGAGACCCAGTACTTC.

The CDR3 sequence: CATNPREDGYQETQYF. CDR3 in DNA: TGTGCCACCAACCCCCGGGAGGACGGGTACCAAGAGACCCAGTACTTC. This rearrangement joins TRBV10-3 to TRBJ2-5, with 7 bases matching TRBD2. The CDR3 sequence is 16 residues long. Germline-derived CDR1 and CDR2 are ENHRY and SYGVKD. J lost 0 bases, V lost 10 bases, and 14 bases had no gene match.